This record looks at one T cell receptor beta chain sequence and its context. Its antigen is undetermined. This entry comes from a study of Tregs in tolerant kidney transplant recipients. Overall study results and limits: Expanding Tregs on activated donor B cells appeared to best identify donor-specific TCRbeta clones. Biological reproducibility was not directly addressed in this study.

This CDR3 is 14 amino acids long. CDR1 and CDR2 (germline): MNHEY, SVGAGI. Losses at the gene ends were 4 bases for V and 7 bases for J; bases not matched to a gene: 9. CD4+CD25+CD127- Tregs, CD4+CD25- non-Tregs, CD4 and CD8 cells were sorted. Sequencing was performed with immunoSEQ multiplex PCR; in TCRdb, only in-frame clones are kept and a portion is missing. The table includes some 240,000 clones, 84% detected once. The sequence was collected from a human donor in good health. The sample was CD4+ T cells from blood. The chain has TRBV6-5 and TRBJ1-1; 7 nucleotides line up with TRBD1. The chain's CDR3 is CASSSRQGRIEAFF. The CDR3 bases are TGTGCCAGCAGTTCCCGACAGGGCCGTATTGAAGCTTTCTTT.